These T cell receptor beta chains were read from a single sample in a study of CD8 T cells in ankylosing spondylitis. TCRdb processed the 5' RACE reads anew with MiXCR; each CDR3 protein has one entry. Of approximately 130,000 distinct CDR3 sequences in the sample, approximately 9.7% are singletons; the top ten hold approximately 3.4%. The specimen was blood, either unsorted or a sorted T cell fraction (not recorded which). The receptors were sampled from a male donor with ankylosing spondylitis or in good health (not recorded which). The CDR3 runs from the conserved cysteine through the conserved F or W. The order of the fields is V gene, J gene, clone size, D gene, CDR3 protein, CDR3 DNA. The D gene is left open where the match is weak. The size of a clone is reported for some rows only, either as once, few or many, or as a class for expanded clones.

>TRBV12-3/TRBV12-4|TRBJ2-1|NA|NA
CASSLDVGTYNEQFF
TGTGCCAGCAGTTTAGACGTGGGAACCTACAATGAGCAGTTCTTC
>TRBV27|TRBJ2-1|many|NA
CASSFGEYNEQFF
TGTGCCAGCAGTTTTGGGGAGTACAATGAGCAGTTCTTC
>TRBV29-1|TRBJ1-1|few|TRBD1
CSVPNRQGKNTEAFF
TGCAGCGTTCCAAACCGACAGGGGAAGAACACTGAAGCTTTCTTT
>TRBV6-2/TRBV6-3|TRBJ2-1|NA|TRBD2
CASSSGLAGENEQFF
TGTGCCAGCAGTTCGGGACTAGCGGGAGAGAATGAGCAGTTCTTC
>TRBV7-2|TRBJ2-1|many|TRBD1
CASSALGQGKNEQFF
TGTGCCAGCAGCGCCCTTGGACAGGGAAAGAATGAGCAGTTCTTC
>TRBV7-3|TRBJ2-5|few|TRBD2
CASSFGLDETQYF
TGTGCCAGCAGCTTCGGACTAGACGAGACCCAGTACTTC
>TRBV5-1|TRBJ1-1|NA|TRBD1
CASSGGQQDTEAFF
TGCGCCAGCAGCGGGGGACAGCAGGACACTGAAGCTTTCTTT
>TRBV28|TRBJ1-5|NA|NA
CASSIPRQPQHF
TGTGCCAGCAGTATACCGAGGCAGCCCCAGCATTTT
>TRBV2|TRBJ2-1|many|TRBD2
CASSPRLAGVGNEQFF
TGTGCCAGCAGTCCCAGACTAGCGGGAGTGGGGAATGAGCAGTTCTTC
>TRBV4-1|TRBJ2-3|many|NA
CASSQGNTDTQYF
TGCGCCAGCAGCCAAGGAAACACAGATACGCAGTATTTT
>TRBV9|TRBJ2-7|many|TRBD1
CASSVEPDRGYEQYF
TGTGCCAGCAGCGTAGAACCGGACAGGGGGTACGAGCAGTACTTC
>TRBV4-3|TRBJ2-5|few|TRBD1
CASSRTGQGMETQYF
TGCGCCAGCAGCCGGACGGGACAGGGGATGGAGACCCAGTACTTC
>TRBV20-1|TRBJ1-5|NA|NA
CSARAQMSGFGQPQHF
TGCAGTGCTAGAGCACAGATGTCTGGGTTCGGACAGCCCCAGCATTTT
>TRBV29-1|TRBJ2-1|many|NA
CSVEVDLNEQFF
TGCAGCGTTGAAGTAGACCTCAATGAGCAGTTCTTC
>TRBV2|TRBJ2-7|many|TRBD1
CASSDFLGTANYEQYF
TGTGCCAGCAGTGATTTCCTGGGGACAGCTAACTACGAGCAGTACTTC
>TRBV5-6|TRBJ2-3|many|NA
CASAYSGPDTQYF
TGTGCCAGCGCTTATAGCGGCCCAGATACGCAGTATTTT
>TRBV18|TRBJ2-3|many|TRBD2
CASSQTSGTSTDTQYF
TGTGCCAGCTCACAAACTAGCGGAACTAGCACAGATACGCAGTATTTT
>TRBV20-1|TRBJ2-1|many|TRBD2
CSARGPSGRASISPFF
TGCAGTGCTAGGGGCCCATCCGGGAGGGCCTCTATATCCCCGTTCTTC
>TRBV7-9|TRBJ2-7|NA|TRBD2
CASSFTVAGEGTLEQYF
TGTGCCAGCAGCTTCACCGTAGCGGGAGAGGGGACCCTCGAGCAGTACTTC
>TRBV20-1|TRBJ2-3|many|TRBD2
CSGAGLAGTDTQYF
TGCAGTGGCGCGGGACTAGCGGGCACAGATACGCAGTATTTT
>TRBV27|TRBJ2-2|many|NA
CASCSVGEGELFF
TGTGCCAGCTGCAGCGTGGGGGAGGGGGAGCTGTTTTTT
>TRBV12-3/TRBV12-4|TRBJ1-5|many|NA
CASSLQGLNQPQHF
TGTGCCAGCAGTTTACAGGGTCTCAATCAGCCCCAGCATTTT
>TRBV7-9|TRBJ2-7|many|TRBD2
CASSLVGGNEQYF
TGTGCCAGCAGCTTAGTGGGAGGGAACGAGCAGTACTTC
>TRBV20-1|TRBJ1-1|many|TRBD1
CSARGDRTEAFF
TGCAGTGCTAGAGGGGACAGGACTGAAGCTTTCTTT
>TRBV7-2|TRBJ1-5|few|NA
CASSPGPNSNQPQHF
TGTGCCAGCAGCCCTGGACCGAATAGCAATCAGCCCCAGCATTTT
>TRBV28|TRBJ1-4|many|TRBD1
CASSLWTGSRNEKLFF
TGTGCCAGCAGTTTATGGACAGGGAGTAGGAATGAAAAACTGTTTTTT
>TRBV20-1|TRBJ2-3|few|TRBD2
CSADPSGRRITDTQYF
TGCAGTGCAGATCCTAGCGGGAGGAGGATCACAGATACGCAGTATTTT
>TRBV12-3/TRBV12-4|TRBJ2-3|many|NA
CASILGPRPDTQYF
TGTGCCAGCATCCTCGGGCCGAGGCCCGATACGCAGTATTTT
>TRBV20-1|TRBJ2-1|NA|TRBD2
CSARARTRSYNEQFF
TGCAGTGCTAGAGCAAGGACTAGATCCTACAATGAGCAGTTCTTC
>TRBV4-1|TRBJ2-7|many|NA
CASSQEWDSSSYEQYF
TGCGCCAGCAGCCAAGAATGGGACTCCAGTTCCTACGAGCAGTACTTC
>TRBV21-1|TRBJ2-7|many|NA
CASSKALAPSSYEQYF
TGTGCCAGCAGCAAAGCTCTAGCTCCTTCCTCCTACGAGCAGTACTTC
>TRBV4-3|TRBJ2-1|many|TRBD2
CASSQEAGGNYNEQFF
TGCGCCAGCAGCCAAGAAGCGGGAGGAAACTACAATGAGCAGTTCTTC
>TRBV6-2/TRBV6-3|TRBJ2-5|many|NA
CASSYGAEETQYF
TGTGCCAGCAGTTACGGAGCGGAAGAGACCCAGTACTTC
>TRBV20-1|TRBJ1-3|many|NA
CSARGRANTIYF
TGCAGTGCTAGAGGCAGGGCGAACACCATATATTTT
>TRBV20-1|TRBJ2-5|many|NA
CSAWGRGQETQYF
TGCAGTGCGTGGGGCAGGGGCCAAGAGACCCAGTACTTC
>TRBV18|TRBJ2-3|once|NA
CASSPGNSGYTDTQYF
TGTGCCAGCTCACCAGGTAATAGCGGCTACACAGATACGCAGTATTTT
>TRBV10-3|TRBJ2-4|once|TRBD1
CAIRPGQGAGGDIQYF
TGTGCCATCAGACCGGGACAGGGGGCTGGGGGGGACATTCAGTACTTC
>TRBV14|TRBJ2-1|many|NA
CASSPGWLPNNEQFF
TGTGCCAGCAGCCCCGGTTGGTTGCCCAACAATGAGCAGTTCTTC
>TRBV12-3/TRBV12-4|TRBJ2-5|NA|TRBD2
CASSIAGGRRETQYF
TGTGCCAGCAGCATAGCGGGAGGGAGAAGGGAGACCCAGTACTTC
>TRBV6-5|TRBJ1-3|NA|NA
CASSYSMWTAGNTIYF
TGTGCCAGCAGTTACTCGATGTGGACAGCGGGAAACACCATATATTTT
>TRBV5-1|TRBJ2-2|few|TRBD2
CASRGLAGPNTGELFF
TGCGCCAGCAGAGGACTAGCGGGCCCCAACACCGGGGAGCTGTTTTTT
>TRBV29-1|TRBJ2-1|many|NA
CSVVRDNEQFF
TGCAGCGTTGTTAGGGACAATGAGCAGTTCTTC
>TRBV12-3/TRBV12-4|TRBJ2-5|many|TRBD2
CASSLYGGGQETQYF
TGTGCCAGCAGTTTGTACGGCGGGGGCCAAGAGACCCAGTACTTC
>TRBV4-2|TRBJ2-1|NA|TRBD2
CASSQVGLASF
TGTGCCAGCAGCCAAGTGGGACTAGCGTCCTTC
>TRBV29-1|TRBJ2-7|once|NA
CSVDSSEGRHEQYF
TGCAGCGTTGACTCTAGCGAGGGACGTCACGAGCAGTACTTC
>TRBV6-5|TRBJ2-6|many|TRBD1
CASSYSGTGAGANVLTF
TGTGCCAGCAGTTACTCAGGGACAGGCGCTGGGGCCAACGTCCTGACTTTC
>TRBV11-2|TRBJ2-3|many|TRBD1
CASSHGGQVTDTQYF
TGTGCCAGCAGCCATGGGGGACAGGTCACAGATACGCAGTATTTT
>TRBV12-3/TRBV12-4|TRBJ2-2|few|NA
CASSLETIRIGELFF
TGTGCCAGCAGTTTGGAGACCATTAGGATCGGGGAGCTGTTTTTT
>TRBV20-1|TRBJ2-4|many|NA
CSAPGTPKDIQYF
TGCAGTGCTCCCGGGACCCCGAAAGACATTCAGTACTTC
>TRBV6-2/TRBV6-3|TRBJ2-3|many|TRBD2
CASSKSSGISGDTQYF
TGTGCCAGCAGTAAGTCTAGCGGAATCTCCGGAGATACGCAGTATTTT
>TRBV7-2|TRBJ2-7|NA|TRBD2
CASSFTLAGESEQYF
TGTGCCAGCAGCTTCACACTAGCGGGAGAGTCCGAGCAGTACTTC
>TRBV11-2|TRBJ2-4|many|TRBD2
CASSAGGSPLKNIQYF
TGTGCCAGCAGCGCTGGCGGGAGCCCTTTAAAAAACATTCAGTACTTC